Below, 25 T cell receptor beta chains from the same sample are listed, as sequenced in a study of cytomegalovirus exposure and HLA in healthy donors. Use of 60 Vbeta and 13 Jbeta primers characterized the PCR. Data came from immunoSEQ multiplex PCR; TCRdb stores just in-frame clones and leaves some out. The sample lists about 140,000 clones, around 80% seen once, with 2% to 3% in the top ten. The sample was PBMCs. Receptors originate from a man between 50 and 59 years old in good health and CMV-seronegative.

J is TRBJ1-2 and V is TRBV4-2; D might be TRBD1 (5 bases). The ends were cut back, 1 base at V and 8 bases at J, with 14 bases in the middle. The V gene's germline CDR1 is LGHNA and CDR2 YNFKEQ. CDR3 size: 14 residues. The CDR3 spells CASSQVLGTRGYTF. For the CDR3, the DNA is TGTGCCAGCAGCCAAGTACTGGGGACTAGGGGCTACACCTTC.

This clone was recorded a few times. V is TRBV30 and J is TRBJ2-5; the D is unclear. V was clipped by 4 bases and J by 3 bases, with 12 bases between them. Looked up from germline, CDR1 is GTSNPN and CDR2 is SVGIG (reference sequence). This CDR3 region has 13 residues. CDR3 amino acids: CAWKKLEKETQYF. The CDR3 DNA follows: TGTGCCTGGAAGAAGCTGGAGAAAGAGACCCAGTACTTC.

The genes are TRBV30 and TRBJ2-5, with D possibly being TRBD2 (6 bases). Germline loops: CDR1 GTSNPN, CDR2 SVGIG (reference sequence). The CDR3 is 15 residues long. The germline V and J ends were trimmed by 0 bases and 5 bases, with 16 bases remaining between them. The CDR3 sequence: CAWSVRVGRRETQYF. The DNA of the CDR3 is TGTGCCTGGAGTGTACGGGTCGGGAGAAGGGAGACCCAGTACTTC.

The chain couples TRBV6-1 to TRBJ1-5, with TRBD1 as a possible D gene (5 bases). CDR3 size: 18 residues. Germline V lookup: CDR1 MNHNS, CDR2 SASEGT. V lost 4 bases and J lost 4, with 23 bases in between. As DNA, the CDR3 is TGTGCCAGCAGTGGAAGACAGACATCGGCGCAAGCAAATCAGCCCCAGCATTTT. Residues: CASSGRQTSAQANQPQHF.

This clone was recorded a few times. The chain joins TRBV6-1 to TRBJ1-5; 9 bases match TRBD1. This CDR3 spans 14 amino acids. CDR1 is MNHNS and CDR2 is SASEGT in the germline V gene. Trimming at V came to 5 bases and at J to 6 bases, leaving 5 bases not matched to a gene. The CDR3 region has the DNA TGTGCCAGCAGTTGGACAGGGGTCAGTCAGCCCCAGCATTTT. Residues: CASSWTGVSQPQHF.

J is TRBJ2-7 and V is TRBV18; 7 bases fit TRBD1. Germline CDR1 KGHSH, CDR2 LQKENI. After removal of 3 bases from V and 1 base from J, the junction contained 9 bases not matched to a gene. This CDR3 is 16 amino acids long. CDR3 bases: TGTGCCAGCTCACCGACTCTTGGACAGGCTTCCTACGAGCAGTACTTC. Encoded protein: CASSPTLGQASYEQYF.

This clone has only one observation. V and J are TRBV29-1 and TRBJ2-7, with 8 nucleotides matching TRBD1. The CDR3 runs 12 residues. The J segment lost 7 bases and the V segment lost 6 bases, leaving 8 bases of the junction unmatched. Germline loops: CDR1 SQVTM, CDR2 ANQGSEA. The CDR3 DNA sequence: TGCAGCGTGGCGACAGGGGTCAGGGAGCAGTACTTC. Protein: CSVATGVREQYF.

V usage is TRBV25-1 and J usage is TRBJ1-4, with D possibly being TRBD1 (6 bases). Trimming left V 0 bases short and J 2 bases short, with 10 bases between. CDR3 size: 16 residues. Germline assignment: CDR1 MGHDK and CDR2 SYGVNS. The CDR3 spells CASSEYRGGTNEKLFF. As DNA, the CDR3 is TGTGCCAGCAGTGAATATAGGGGGGGCACTAATGAAAAACTGTTTTTT.

The chain links TRBV6-1 to TRBJ1-6; 10 positions agree with TRBD1. Germline V gene data show CDR1 as MNHNS and CDR2 as SASEGT. The length of the CDR3 is 16 residues. V lost 4 bases to trimming and J lost 7 bases; unmatched junction nucleotides: 7. Here the CDR3 DNA reads TGTGCCAGCAGTGTGACCGGGACAGGGGAAAATTCACCCCTCCACTTT. Translated, it gives CASSVTGTGENSPLHF.

This sequence joins TRBV6-1 and TRBJ1-5; D possibly corresponds to TRBD1 (6 bases). There are 14 residues in the CDR3. The germline V gene encodes CDR1 MNHNS and CDR2 SASEGT. Trimming shortened V by 2 bases and J by 7 bases, and 12 bases separated the two germline ends. CDR3 sequence reads: CASSEFGGAQPQHF. CDR3 DNA: TGTGCCAGCAGTGAATTCGGGGGGGCGCAGCCCCAGCATTTT.

The chain is built from TRBV5-4 and TRBJ1-6, with D unresolved. The CDR3 sequence is 14 residues long. The V gene's germline CDR1 is SGHNT and CDR2 YYREEE (reference sequence). V lost 4 bases and J 7 bases, leaving 12 bases between the germline ends. CDR3 sequence: CASSPRRGNSPLHF. Here the CDR3 DNA reads TGTGCCAGCAGCCCCCGTCGAGGCAATTCACCCCTCCACTTT. The variable domain in full, completed from reference TRBV5-4 and TRBJ1-6, reads ETGVTQSPTHLIKTRGQQVTLRCSSQSGHNTVSWYQQALGQGPQFIFQYYREEENGRGNFPPRFSGLQFPNYSSELNVNALELDDSALYLCASSPRRGNSPLHFGNGTRLTVT.

Regarding this clone: This specimen includes other DNA sequences encoding the same CDR3. CDR3 nucleotide sequence: TGCGCCAGCAGCCAAGATCGAGGGAATCAGCCCCAGCATTTT. Protein product: CASSQDRGNQPQHF. The V and J genes are TRBV4-1 and TRBJ1-5; D gene ambiguous. Germline V gene lookup returns CDR1 MGHRA and CDR2 YSYEKL. V shed 0 bases and J shed 4 bases, with 7 bases lying between them. The CDR3 contains 14 residues.

CDR3 loop: CASQWGGSEDNEQFF. In DNA, the CDR3 is TGTGCCAGCCAATGGGGGGGGAGCGAGGACAATGAGCAGTTCTTC. This chain connects TRBV5-4 to TRBJ2-1; 7 bases are shared with TRBD2. In germline, CDR1 is SGHNT, CDR2 YYREEE (reference sequence). This CDR3 spans 15 amino acids. V lost 7 bases and J lost 5; bases outside the gene matches: 12.

V is TRBV2 and J is TRBJ1-2, with D possibly TRBD1 on 6 matching bases. The germline V gene encodes CDR1 SNHLY and CDR2 FYNNEI. The CDR3 is made up of 15 amino acids. Deletions cut 6 bases from V and 0 bases from J, with 14 bases between. The CDR3 coding sequence is TGTGCCAGCAGAGAAAGGACAGTAACTAACTATGGCTACACCTTC. This codes for CASRERTVTNYGYTF.

This clone was seen a single time. The chain carries TRBV27 and TRBJ1-2; maybe TRBD1 (5 bases). The CDR3 sequence is 13 residues long. Germline values: CDR1 MNHEY, CDR2 SMNVEV (reference sequence). V lost 2 bases, J lost 2 bases, and 6 bases lay in between. This CDR3 reads CASSLKGNYGYTF. CDR3 bases: TGTGCCAGCAGTTTAAAGGGGAACTATGGCTACACCTTC.

As to this clone: Other DNA sequences in this sample translate to the same CDR3. This rearrangement joins TRBV5-6 to TRBJ2-3, with TRBD2 matching over 9 bases. The CDR3 consists of 14 residues. Germline values: CDR1 SGHDT, CDR2 YYEEEE. V was clipped by 2 bases and J by 4 bases; unmatched bases: 2. The CDR3: CASSFSGSADTQYF. The DNA for the CDR3 is TGTGCCAGCAGCTTTAGCGGGAGTGCAGATACGCAGTATTTT. Complete variable domain (other parts from reference TRBV5-6 and TRBJ2-3): DAGVTQSPTHLIKTRGQQVTLRCSPKSGHDTVSWYQQALGQGPQFIFQYYEEEERQRGNFPDRFSGHQFPNYSSELNVNALLLGDSALYLCASSFSGSADTQYFGPGTRLTVL.

The rearrangement joins TRBV28 to TRBJ2-5; the D gene is possibly TRBD2 (5 bases). The CDR3 spans 15 residues. Trimming left V 6 bases short and J 4 bases short, with 18 bases between. CDR1 is MDHEN, CDR2 SYDVKM, per germline. The CDR3 bases are TGTGCCAGCAGCCTAAGTCAGGCCGCGGGAGAGACCCAGTACTTC. Translated, it gives CASSLSQAAGETQYF. The full variable domain, rest sourced from reference TRBV28 and TRBJ2-5, is DVKVTQSSRYLVKRTGEKVFLECVQDMDHENMFWYRQDPGLGLRLIYFSYDVKMKEKGDIPEGYSVSREKKERFSLILESASTNQTSMYLCASSLSQAAGETQYFGPGTRLLVL.

V is TRBV5-1 and J is TRBJ1-5; D may be TRBD1 (5 bases). In germline, CDR1 is SGHRS, CDR2 YFSETQ. With 5 bases removed from V and 0 bases from J, the gap between germline ends came to 12 bases. This CDR3 has 15 amino acids. The CDR3 protein is CASRLTDYSNQPQHF. The CDR3 DNA follows: TGCGCCAGCAGGCTGACAGATTATAGCAATCAGCCCCAGCATTTT.

The V call is TRBV19, the J call TRBJ1-5; D gene uncertain. The ends were cut back, 5 bases at V and 6 bases at J, with 11 bases in the middle. CDR1 and CDR2 from the germline V gene are LNHDA and SQIVND (reference sequence). The CDR3 spans 13 residues. The CDR3 bases are TGTGCCAGTAGTGTCTCAGGTTTTCAGCCCCAGCATTTT. Translated, it gives CASSVSGFQPQHF.

The CDR3 protein is CASTQAGGSYEQYF. DNA for the CDR3: TGTGCCAGCACGCAAGCGGGGGGCTCCTACGAGCAGTACTTC. V gene TRBV2 combines with J gene TRBJ2-7; the match to TRBD2 covers 9 bases. Germline V lookup: CDR1 SNHLY, CDR2 FYNNEI. The junction had 4 bases not matched to a gene; V was cut back by 7 bases and J by 0 bases. The CDR3 is made up of 14 amino acids. The complete variable domain, with remaining parts taken from reference TRBV2 and TRBJ2-7, reads EPEVTQTPSHQVTQMGQEVILRCVPISNHLYFYWYRQILGQKVEFLVSFYNNEISEKSEIFDDQFSVERPDGSNFTLKIRSTKLEDSAMYFCASTQAGGSYEQYFGPGTRLTVT.

The genes are TRBV9 and TRBJ2-7, with D perhaps TRBD1 (6 bases). CDR1 and CDR2 from the germline V gene are SGDLS and YYNGEE. Trimming left V 4 bases short and J 3 bases short, with 17 bases between. The CDR3 has 15 residues. CDR3 sequence (DNA): TGTGCCAGCAGCATCTCAGCCGGGACAAGCTACGAGCAGTACTTC. Protein sequence: CASSISAGTSYEQYF.

About this clone: The same CDR3 can be traced to other DNA sequences in this sample. The chain carries TRBV5-1 and TRBJ2-3; the match to TRBD2 covers 8 bases. Per germline, CDR1 SGHRS and CDR2 YFSETQ. V lost 2 bases, J lost 4 bases, and 3 bases stayed unmatched. The CDR3 contains 14 residues. CDR3 amino acids: CASSLPGGPDTQYF. CDR3 nucleotides: TGCGCCAGCAGCTTACCGGGGGGGCCAGATACGCAGTATTTT.

This rearrangement joins TRBV30 to TRBJ1-6; D perhaps matches TRBD1 (6 bases). This CDR3 comprises 14 residues. CDR1 and CDR2 (germline): GTSNPN, SVGIG (reference sequence). Trimming left V 5 bases short and J 9 bases short, with 17 bases between. The CDR3 nucleotides read TGTGCCTGGGAACAGGGTCGGATTACTTCACCCCTCCACTTT. This gives the protein CAWEQGRITSPLHF.

A few counts support this clone. V usage is TRBV19 and J usage is TRBJ1-1; 7 positions agree with TRBD1. This CDR3 is 14 amino acids long. Germline CDR1 reads LNHDA; CDR2 reads SQIVND (reference sequence). J gave up 2 bases and V 5 bases, and 5 bases lay outside the gene matches. The CDR3 is CASSLRQGNTEAFF. Written as DNA, the CDR3 is TGTGCCAGTAGTCTACGACAGGGAAACACTGAAGCTTTCTTT.

The chain recombines TRBV19 with TRBJ1-4; D not resolved. V was trimmed by 0 bases and J by 8 bases, leaving 7 bases between them. Germline V gene data show CDR1 as LNHDA and CDR2 as SQIVND (reference sequence). This CDR3 spans 13 amino acids. The DNA for the CDR3 is TGTGCCAGTAGTATAGATCGCGCGGAAAAACTGTTTTTT. Protein: CASSIDRAEKLFF.